This T cell receptor beta chain was identified in a study of neoadjuvant anti-PD-1 for oral cavity cancer. The CDR3 sequence is 12 residues long. The germline gives CDR1 SGHVS, CDR2 FQNEAQ. Trimming took 5 bases from V and 5 from J, leaving 9 bases between them. The assay was immunoSEQ multiplex PCR, and TCRdb's table has in-frame clones only and misses some. The sample has 15,000 or so clones, roughly 69% seen once. The sample was PBMCs, taken before nivolumab (anti-PD-1) treatment. The rearrangement joins TRBV7-8 to TRBJ1-1, with no clear D. The source of this sequence is a person aged 40-85 years with oral cavity squamous cell carcinoma. CDR3 protein: CASSHWRTEAFF. The CDR3 region has the DNA TGTGCCAGCAGCCATTGGCGTACTGAAGCTTTCTTT.